A single sample gave rise to the 5 T cell receptor beta chains below, sequenced in a study of cytomegalovirus exposure and HLA in healthy donors. Primers: 60 Vbeta forward and 13 Jbeta reverse. The table came from immunoSEQ multiplex PCR; TCRdb's copy has only in-frame clones and leaves some out. The sample lists about 140,000 clones; about 75% were seen once. The sample consisted of PBMCs. All receptors come from a man between 40 and 49 years old in good health and CMV-seronegative.

The rearrangement uses TRBV7-3 and TRBJ1-3; tentative D call: TRBD1 (5 bases). Trimming cost V 1 base and J 2 bases, with 15 bases left between them. The CDR3 consists of 17 residues. Germline loops: CDR1 SGHTA, CDR2 FQGTGA. In DNA form, the CDR3 reads TGTGCCAGCAGCTTAATGTCCCCGACAGTACCTGGAAACACCATATATTTT. It specifies CASSLMSPTVPGNTIYF.

This chain connects TRBV2 to TRBJ1-6, with 8 bases fitting TRBD1. V was clipped by 6 bases and J by 10 bases; unmatched bases: 5. The CDR3 runs to 13 residues. CDR1 SNHLY and CDR2 FYNNEI come from the germline V gene. CDR3 region: CASRRTGLSPLHF. The CDR3 DNA is TGTGCCAGCAGAAGGACAGGGTTATCACCCCTCCACTTT.

The chain is built from TRBV4-3 and TRBJ1-6, with TRBD1 matching over 8 bases. Germline assignment: CDR1 LGHNA and CDR2 YSLEER. The CDR3 sequence is 21 residues long. V was clipped by 1 base and J by 0 bases; unmatched bases: 14. CDR3 sequence reads: CASSQGRRAGGLFSYNSPLHF. The DNA of the CDR3 is TGCGCCAGCAGCCAAGGGAGGCGGGCAGGGGGCTTATTCTCCTATAATTCACCCCTCCACTTT.

V and J are TRBV25-1 and TRBJ1-1; D ambiguous. The germline V and J ends were trimmed by 4 bases and 0 bases, with 9 bases remaining between them. The CDR3 is made up of 14 amino acids. The germline CDR1 and CDR2 sequences are MGHDK and SYGVNS. CDR3 DNA: TGTGCCAGCAGTGGACGACATCTGAACACTGAAGCTTTCTTT. Residues: CASSGRHLNTEAFF.

V is TRBV4-3 and J is TRBJ1-1, with D tentatively TRBD1 (5 bases). The V gene's germline CDR1 is LGHNA and CDR2 YSLEER. The V end lost 0 bases, the J end lost 3 bases, and 11 bases lay between the germline ends. This CDR3 spans 15 amino acids. CDR3 coding DNA: TGCGCCAGCAGCCAAGATCGGGTCAGGGACACTGAAGCTTTCTTT. Its translation is CASSQDRVRDTEAFF.